These 28 T cell receptor beta chains were sequenced from one sample in a study of blood T cell repertoires in COVID-19. TCRdb's table, derived via immunoSEQ multiplex PCR, lists solely in-frame clones and lacks some. Of 120,000 to 150,000 clones in the sample, roughly nine tenths are singletons; the top ten hold about 4%. Material for sequencing was PBMCs or T cells enriched from blood (not recorded which). These TCRs come from a woman aged 40 to 50 who had been exposed to COVID-19.

The rearrangement uses TRBV21-1 and TRBJ2-7; TRBD2, the D gene given by the table, was not confirmed from the DNA. TRBV21-1 is an annotated pseudogene. This CDR3 is built from 15 residues. The CDR3 nucleotides read TGTGCCAGCAGCAAGAGGGGGGGGAGCTCCTACGAGCAGTACTTC. This sequence encodes CASSKRGGSSYEQYF.

The chain combines TRBV7-2 with TRBJ2-1; 7 bases are shared with TRBD2. Looked up from germline, CDR1 is SGHTA and CDR2 is FQGNSA. The J segment lost 8 bases and the V segment lost 5 bases, leaving 6 bases of the junction unmatched. The CDR3 covers 13 residues. The CDR3 here is CASSQTSLHEQFF. The CDR3 DNA sequence: TGTGCCAGCAGCCAGACTAGCCTCCATGAGCAGTTCTTC.

J is TRBJ1-6 and V is TRBV7-9; the D gene is possibly TRBD1 (5 bases). CDR1 is SEHNR and CDR2 is FQNEAQ in the germline V gene (reference sequence). V was clipped by 1 base and J by 0 bases, with 7 bases between them. The CDR3 has 16 amino acids. The CDR3 DNA is TGTGCCAGCAGCTTAGAGGGGATCTCCTATAATTCACCCCTCCACTTT. Amino acid sequence: CASSLEGISYNSPLHF.

The genes are TRBV5-4 and TRBJ2-2, with 8 nucleotides matching TRBD2. CDR1 is SGHNT, CDR2 YYREEE, per germline (reference sequence). Germline trimming cut 4 bases from V and 7 bases from J; bases unmatched to any gene: 3. The CDR3 has 13 residues. The CDR3 bases are TGTGCCAGCAGCGGAGCGGGGGACGGGGAGCTGTTTTTT. It codes for CASSGAGDGELFF.

The genes are TRBV5-1 and TRBJ2-2; a possible D gene is TRBD2 (5 bases). Trimming took 5 bases from V and 7 from J, leaving 12 bases between them. Germline CDR1 and CDR2: SGHRS and YFSETQ. This CDR3 has 13 residues. In DNA, the CDR3 is TGCGCCAGCAGTTTAGCGTCCGGCGGGGAGCTGTTTTTT. Amino acids: CASSLASGGELFF.

The V call is TRBV7-2, the J call TRBJ2-7; a possible D gene is TRBD1 (5 bases). The V gene's germline CDR1 is SGHTA and CDR2 FQGNSA. The CDR3 length is 14 residues. V lost 5 bases, J lost 2 bases, and 13 bases lay in between. The CDR3 loop reads CASSLYSGTYEQYF. The CDR3 DNA sequence: TGTGCCAGCAGCCTTTACTCAGGGACCTACGAGCAGTACTTC.

This clone was found once. This chain joins TRBV29-1 and TRBJ2-5; 9 bases fit TRBD1. Germline CDR1 and CDR2: SQVTM and ANQGSEA. J gave up 1 base and V 3 bases, and 15 bases lay outside the gene matches. The CDR3 spans 18 residues. DNA for the CDR3: TGCAGCGTTGAGGACCGGACAGGGGCCGCTTTTTTCCAAGAGACCCAGTACTTC. This codes for CSVEDRTGAAFFQETQYF.

V and J are TRBV29-1 and TRBJ1-1; D is unresolved. The CDR3 covers 14 residues. The germline gives CDR1 SQVTM, CDR2 ANQGSEA. V gave up 3 bases and J gave up 0 bases, with 11 bases separating them. The CDR3 DNA follows: TGCAGCGTTGATGCGGGTGGTATGAACACTGAAGCTTTCTTT. Amino acids: CSVDAGGMNTEAFF.

The chain carries TRBV5-1 and TRBJ1-4, with 7 bases matching TRBD1. The trim removed 3 bases at V and 7 bases at J, leaving 6 bases unmatched. CDR1 and CDR2 (germline): SGHRS, YFSETQ. The CDR3 runs to 14 residues. In nucleotides, the CDR3 is TGCGCCAGCAGCTCTACAGGGGCCAGTGAAAAACTGTTTTTT. Its protein is CASSSTGASEKLFF.

The chain is built from TRBV6-5 and TRBJ1-6, with D perhaps TRBD1 (6 bases). Trimming shortened V by 4 bases and J by 10 bases, and 14 bases separated the two germline ends. CDR3 length equals 14 residues. Per germline, CDR1 MNHEY and CDR2 SVGAGI. The CDR3 here is CASSWGQGNSPLHF. The CDR3 DNA sequence: TGTGCCAGCAGTTGGGGGCAGGGCAACTCACCCCTCCACTTT.

The V gene is TRBV16, the J gene TRBJ2-1; D is possibly TRBD2 (6 bases). The germline V gene encodes CDR1 KGHSY and CDR2 FQNENV. V gave up 3 bases and J gave up 7 bases, with 22 bases separating them. The CDR3 is made up of 17 amino acids. CDR3 loop: CASSHPNVGGARNEQFF. The CDR3, as DNA: TGTGCCAGCAGCCATCCGAACGTCGGAGGGGCCCGGAATGAGCAGTTCTTC.

The chain links TRBV3-1 (or the pseudogene TRBV3-2) to TRBJ1-4; possible D gene TRBD1, 6 bases. This CDR3 comprises 15 residues. Germline V CDR1 and CDR2: LGHDT, YNNKEL (reference sequence). With 1 base removed from V and 8 bases from J, the gap between germline ends came to 14 bases. The CDR3 DNA sequence: TGTGCCAGCAGCCAAGTCTGGCGGGGGCTGGAAAAACTGTTTTTT. It encodes CASSQVWRGLEKLFF.

A word on this clone: Different DNA sequences within this sample yield the same CDR3. The chain combines TRBV6-5 with TRBJ1-3; D gene unclear. Per the germline V gene, CDR1 is MNHEY and CDR2 is SVGAGI. V shed 2 bases and J shed 1 base, with 6 bases lying between them. The CDR3 has 14 residues. CDR3 sequence: CASSYGISGNTIYF. CDR3 nucleotides: TGTGCCAGCAGTTACGGCATTTCTGGAAACACCATATATTTT.

V and J are TRBV18 and TRBJ1-2, with D possibly being TRBD1 (5 bases). The CDR3 is made up of 17 amino acids. V was shortened by 1 base and J by 0 bases, with 15 bases between the two germline ends. Looked up from germline, CDR1 is KGHSH and CDR2 is LQKENI. CDR3 DNA: TGTGCCAGCTCACCACTGGAGAAGGGGTCGTCTAACTATGGCTACACCTTC. This sequence encodes CASSPLEKGSSNYGYTF.

As regards this clone: Other DNA sequences of this sample code for an identical CDR3. The chain recombines TRBV19 with TRBJ1-5; D call uncertain. Per germline, CDR1 LNHDA and CDR2 SQIVND (reference sequence). Trimming removed 3 bases from V and 2 bases from J, with 8 bases in between. The length of the CDR3 is 14 residues. DNA for the CDR3: TGTGCCAGTAGTATCACGGGAGGCAATCAGCCCCAGCATTTT. Residues: CASSITGGNQPQHF.

The V call is TRBV2, the J call TRBJ1-6; 7 bases are shared with TRBD1. There are 15 residues in the CDR3. Germline loops: CDR1 SNHLY, CDR2 FYNNEI. The trim removed 7 bases at V and 6 bases at J, leaving 9 bases unmatched. The CDR3 sequence: CASILEGQINSPLHF. The CDR3 nucleotides are TGTGCCAGCATCTTGGAGGGACAGATTAATTCACCCCTCCACTTT.

The rearrangement uses TRBV12-3 or TRBV12-4 and TRBJ1-2; D is uncertain. The CDR3 covers 13 residues. Trimming took 5 bases from V and 4 from J, leaving 11 bases between them. In nucleotides, the CDR3 is TGTGCCAGCAGTCCTCAAGCCCCCTATGGCTACACCTTC. Protein: CASSPQAPYGYTF.

As regards this clone: Other DNA sequences in the same sample also yield this CDR3. The genes are TRBV9 and TRBJ1-5; 7 bases align to TRBD1. Trimming removed 2 bases from V and 2 bases from J; junction bases left unmatched: 1. Germline V gene lookup returns CDR1 SGDLS and CDR2 YYNGEE. This CDR3 region has 14 residues. Here the CDR3 reads CASSVTGGNQPQHF. DNA for the CDR3: TGTGCCAGCAGCGTCACAGGGGGCAATCAGCCCCAGCATTTT.

V gene TRBV6-4 combines with J gene TRBJ2-1; 14 positions agree with TRBD2. V lost 6 bases, J lost 15 bases, and 7 bases stayed unmatched. The CDR3 has 13 amino acids. Germline assignment: CDR1 MRHNA and CDR2 SNTAGT. The CDR3 is CASSPTSGGAGFF. CDR3 DNA sequence: TGTGCCAGCAGCCCGACTAGCGGGGGGGCCGGGTTCTTC.

V and J are TRBV6-1 and TRBJ1-6; no clear D. This CDR3 is built from 15 residues. Looked up from germline, CDR1 is MNHNS and CDR2 is SASEGT. Trimming removed 0 bases from V and 9 bases from J, with 12 bases in between. CDR3 sequence (DNA): TGTGCCAGCAGTGAAGCGAGTGGGAGACCTTCACCCCTCCACTTT. Amino acids: CASSEASGRPSPLHF.

The rearrangement joins TRBV5-4 to TRBJ1-4; 8 positions match TRBD1. CDR1 and CDR2 from the germline V gene are SGHNT and YYREEE (reference sequence). The length of the CDR3 is 16 residues. J gave up 0 bases and V 5 bases, and 6 bases lay outside the gene matches. As DNA, the CDR3 is TGTGCCAGCAGTTTGCAGGGGGCATCAACTAATGAAAAACTGTTTTTT. Translating gives CASSLQGASTNEKLFF.

This chain joins TRBV6-5 and TRBJ2-7; D is perhaps TRBD1 (6 bases). V dropped 2 bases and J dropped 6 bases, with 14 bases sitting between them. CDR1 MNHEY and CDR2 SVGAGI come from the germline V gene. The CDR3 spans 14 residues. The chain's CDR3 is CASSYGGRGSEQYF. The CDR3 nucleotides read TGTGCCAGCAGTTACGGGGGCAGGGGCAGCGAGCAGTACTTC.

The chain is built from TRBV6-2 or TRBV6-3 and TRBJ2-7; a possible D gene is TRBD1 (5 bases). CDR3 length: 14 amino acids. The germline CDR1 and CDR2 sequences are MNHEY and SVGEGT. V was cut by 0 bases and J by 6 bases, with 12 bases left in between. The CDR3 DNA sequence: TGTGCCAGCAGTTACTCACAGGTTATAGGCGAGCAGTACTTC. Amino acids: CASSYSQVIGEQYF.

The V call is TRBV7-8, the J call TRBJ2-7, with TRBD1 as a possible D gene (5 bases). The V end lost 5 bases, the J end lost 3 bases, and 20 bases lay between the germline ends. This CDR3 region has 16 residues. From germline, CDR1 is SGHVS and CDR2 FQNEAQ. CDR3: CASSPTPVLQGYEQYF. CDR3 bases: TGTGCCAGCAGCCCGACGCCGGTGCTCCAGGGCTACGAGCAGTACTTC.

V and J are TRBV18 and TRBJ1-1, with D perhaps TRBD1 (5 bases). Trimming removed 1 base from V and 4 bases from J, with 7 bases in between. The CDR3 is 13 amino acids. Germline loops: CDR1 KGHSH, CDR2 LQKENI. The DNA for the CDR3 is TGTGCCAGCTCACCACTAGGGGCCACTGAAGCTTTCTTT. Translated, it gives CASSPLGATEAFF.

This CDR3 is CASSKNRGLNTEAFF. CDR3 coding DNA: TGTGCCAGCAGCAAAAACAGGGGGCTGAACACTGAAGCTTTCTTT. The chain is built from TRBV7-9 and TRBJ1-1; 9 nucleotides match TRBD1. From germline, CDR1 is SEHNR and CDR2 FQNEAQ (reference sequence). V was clipped by 5 bases and J by 0 bases; unmatched bases: 4. CDR3 length: 15 amino acids.

The chain carries TRBV6-5 and TRBJ2-1; 9 bases fit TRBD1. CDR1 is MNHEY, CDR2 SVGAGI, per germline. Trimming cost V 7 bases and J 4 bases; bases outside gene matches: 8. CDR3 size: 15 residues. CDR3 DNA: TGTGCCAGCAAATACCGGGACAGGGAGTACAATGAGCAGTTCTTC. Its translation: CASKYRDREYNEQFF.

The rearrangement uses TRBV6-5 and TRBJ1-2, with 10 bases that match TRBD1. V shed 6 bases and J 4 bases; nucleotides not matched to a gene: 8. Germline V lookup: CDR1 MNHEY, CDR2 SVGAGI. The CDR3 has 15 residues. In DNA, the CDR3 is TGTGCCAGCAGACTTTGGGACAGGGGATTCTATGGCTACACCTTC. Translated: CASRLWDRGFYGYTF.